This record covers a single T cell receptor (beta chain). Its antigen is not known. Via MiXCR, TCRdb re-called the RT-PCR reads, giving one row per CDR3 protein. The repertoire holds 610,000 or so distinct CDR3 sequences, with around 15% as singletons. This specimen comes from a study of response to subunit inactivated influenza vaccine. Broader study findings: Every seasonal influenza vaccination brings in few new T cells, the authors suggested.

V gave up 8 bases and J gave up 8 bases, with 15 bases separating them. CDR1 is SGHDN and CDR2 is FVKESK in the germline V gene. This CDR3 has 13 amino acids. The rearrangement uses TRBV14 and TRBJ2-2; D possibly corresponds to TRBD1 (6 bases). The TCR originated in a man aged 50-60 years who received an inactivated influenza vaccine. The sequences come from PBMCs from blood, collected roughly 12 days after vaccination. For the CDR3, the DNA is TGTGCCAGCGGCCGTTTGGGGGCAGGGGAGCTGTTTTTT. Protein sequence: CASGRLGAGELFF. The full variable domain, in which reference TRBV14 and TRBJ2-2 provide the parts outside the CDR3, is EAGVTQFPSHSVIEKGQTVTLRCDPISGHDNLYWYRRVMGKEIKFLLHFVKESKQDESGMPNNRFLAERTGGTYSTLKVQPAELEDSGVYFCASGRLGAGELFFGEGSRLTVL.